The source of this T cell receptor beta chain is a study of T-cell reconstitution after alpha-beta-depleted transplantation in children. Unique molecular identifiers were incorporated during preparation of the TCRbeta library. TCRdb re-derived calls from the PCR reads in MiXCR, one entry per CDR3 protein. Of about 500,000 distinct CDR3 sequences listed, roughly 33% are singletons. V shed 7 bases and J shed 6 bases, with 6 bases lying between them. The CDR3 runs to 10 residues. The germline V gene has CDR1 SQVTM and CDR2 ANQGSEA. This clonotype was observed a few times. The TCR sequence derives from a human donor who donated a stem cell graft to a child with aplastic anemia. This rearrangement joins TRBV29-1 to TRBJ2-2; D is unclear. The source was PBMCs from the stem cell graft donor, collected from the stem cell graft. The CDR3 loop is CSARSGELFF. The CDR3 DNA reads as TGCAGCGCCAGGTCCGGGGAGCTGTTTTTT.